This T cell receptor beta chain was observed in a study of beta chain features in type 1 diabetes. Germline CDR1 KGHSH, CDR2 LQKENI. The ends were cut back, 3 bases at V and 5 bases at J, with 11 bases in the middle. The CDR3 consists of 14 residues. The table lists this clone with a few counts. Sequenced material consisted of expressed TCRB transcripts (all of the isolated RNA was reverse transcribed). It was found that naive, central memory and regulatory T cell samples averaged around 3.7 million reads. TCRdb's copy holds only in-frame clones and misses some; the assay was immunoSEQ multiplex PCR. Of 300,000 to 400,000 clones in the sample, about 12% were seen once.

Sequencing was carried out using naive CD4+ T cells from blood. This TCR was recovered from a man aged 18 to 29 in good health. The chain has TRBV18 and TRBJ2-1, with D tentatively TRBD2 (5 bases). In DNA form, the CDR3 reads TGTGCCAGCTCACCTGCGCTAGCAAACAATGAGCAGTTCTTC. Encoded protein: CASSPALANNEQFF.